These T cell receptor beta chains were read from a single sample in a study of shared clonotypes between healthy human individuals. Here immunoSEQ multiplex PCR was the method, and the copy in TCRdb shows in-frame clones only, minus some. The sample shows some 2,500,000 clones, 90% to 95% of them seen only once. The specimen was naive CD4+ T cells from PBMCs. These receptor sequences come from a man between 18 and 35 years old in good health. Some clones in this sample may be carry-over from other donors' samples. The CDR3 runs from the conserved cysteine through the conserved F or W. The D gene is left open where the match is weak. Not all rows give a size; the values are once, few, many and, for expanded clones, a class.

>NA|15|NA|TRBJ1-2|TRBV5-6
CASSSLRWGLYGYTF
TGTGCCAGCAGCTCCCTTAGGTGGGGGCTCTATGGCTACACCTTC
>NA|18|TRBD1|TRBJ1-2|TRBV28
CASSLYGAGGPTGYGYTF
TGTGCCAGCAGTTTATATGGAGCAGGGGGCCCTACGGGATATGGCTACACCTTC
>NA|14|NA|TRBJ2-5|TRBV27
CASSLSLGGETQYF
TGTGCCAGCAGTTTATCCCTAGGCGGAGAGACCCAGTACTTC
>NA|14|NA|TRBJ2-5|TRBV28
CASSLGGIGETQYF
TGTGCCAGCAGTTTAGGGGGGATAGGGGAGACCCAGTACTTC
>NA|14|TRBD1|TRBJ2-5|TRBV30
CAWSMQGAGETQYF
TGTGCCTGGAGTATGCAGGGGGCTGGGGAGACCCAGTACTTC
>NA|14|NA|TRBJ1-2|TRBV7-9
CASSLVGMSYGYTF
TGTGCCAGCAGCTTAGTAGGGATGAGCTATGGCTACACCTTC
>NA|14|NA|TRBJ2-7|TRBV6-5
CASKRDRTSYEQYF
TGTGCCAGCAAACGGGACCGAACCTCCTACGAGCAGTACTTC
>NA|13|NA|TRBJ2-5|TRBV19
CASSPRIQETQYF
TGTGCCAGTAGCCCCAGGATCCAAGAGACCCAGTACTTC
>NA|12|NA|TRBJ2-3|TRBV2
CASSSASDTQYF
TGTGCCAGCAGTAGCGCCTCAGATACGCAGTATTTT
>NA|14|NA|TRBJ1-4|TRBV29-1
CSASRDPTNEKLFF
TGCAGCGCCAGCCGGGACCCAACTAATGAAAAACTGTTTTTT
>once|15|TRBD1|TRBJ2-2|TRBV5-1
CASSSDRGHTGELFF
TGCGCCAGCAGCTCGGACAGGGGGCACACCGGGGAGCTGTTTTTT
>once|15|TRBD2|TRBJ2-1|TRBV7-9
CASSLRLAGGNEQFF
TGTGCCAGCAGCTTGAGACTAGCGGGGGGCAATGAGCAGTTCTTC
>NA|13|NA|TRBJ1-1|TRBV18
CASSTTEDTEAFF
TGTGCCAGCTCAACTACAGAGGACACTGAAGCTTTCTTT
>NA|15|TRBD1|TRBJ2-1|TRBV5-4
CASSKGQGTYNEQFF
TGTGCCAGCAGCAAAGGACAGGGGACCTACAATGAGCAGTTCTTC
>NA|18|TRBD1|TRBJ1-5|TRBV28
CASSSVRDRVRSNQPQHF
TGTGCCAGCAGCTCTGTCCGGGACAGGGTGCGGAGCAATCAGCCCCAGCATTTT
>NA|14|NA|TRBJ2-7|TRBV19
CASSTTGKAYEQYF
TGTGCCAGTAGTACTACAGGGAAGGCGTACGAGCAGTACTTC
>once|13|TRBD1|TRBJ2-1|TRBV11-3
CASSQGQNNEQFF
TGTGCCAGCAGCCAGGGACAGAACAATGAGCAGTTCTTC
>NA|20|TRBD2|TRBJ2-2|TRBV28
CASSLGPGLAIIRGTGELFF
TGTGCCAGCAGTTTAGGGCCGGGACTAGCGATCATAAGAGGCACCGGGGAGCTGTTTTTT
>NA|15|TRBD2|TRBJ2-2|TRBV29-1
CSVAKAGDNTGELFF
TGCAGCGTTGCAAAAGCGGGAGATAACACCGGGGAGCTGTTTTTT
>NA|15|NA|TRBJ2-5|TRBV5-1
CASSLAGTSQETQYF
TGCGCCAGCAGCTTGGCTGGGACCTCACAAGAGACCCAGTACTTC
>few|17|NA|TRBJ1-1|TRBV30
CAWRPGLSILLATEAFF
TGTGCCTGGAGACCGGGCCTAAGCATCTTGTTGGCAACTGAAGCTTTCTTT
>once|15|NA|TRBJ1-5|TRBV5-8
CASSVAGRRNQPQHF
TGTGCCAGCAGCGTCGCAGGGCGGAGGAATCAGCCCCAGCATTTT
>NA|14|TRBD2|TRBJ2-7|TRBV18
CASSPPSGTYEQYF
TGTGCCAGCTCACCCCCTAGCGGGACCTACGAGCAGTACTTC
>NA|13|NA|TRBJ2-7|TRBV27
CATSAGSTYEQYF
TGTGCCACCAGTGCGGGATCCACCTACGAGCAGTACTTC
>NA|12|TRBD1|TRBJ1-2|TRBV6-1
CASRQGNYGYTF
TGTGCCAGCAGACAGGGGAACTATGGCTACACCTTC
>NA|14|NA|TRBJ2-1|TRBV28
CASRSPAPYNEQFF
TGTGCCAGCAGATCCCCGGCTCCCTACAATGAGCAGTTCTTC
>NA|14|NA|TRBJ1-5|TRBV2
CASSDRSSNQPQHF
TGTGCCAGCAGTGACAGGAGTAGCAATCAGCCCCAGCATTTT
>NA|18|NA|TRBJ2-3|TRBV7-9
CASSLDNRGRRRADTQYF
TGTGCCAGCAGCCTCGACAACCGCGGCAGGAGAAGGGCAGATACGCAGTATTTT
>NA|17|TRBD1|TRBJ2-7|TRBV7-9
CASSSGTGVLSPLEQYF
TGTGCCAGCAGTTCCGGGACAGGGGTCCTCAGCCCCCTCGAGCAGTACTTC